Listed here is a single T cell receptor (beta chain). The CDR3 extends over 14 amino acids. The sample belongs to a study of T cells expressing NK-cell markers. TCRdb reprocessed the 5' RACE reads, keeping one entry per CDR3 protein, no DNA. In total, the table holds 350,000 to 500,000 distinct CDR3 sequences. This clonotype was sampled from a woman between 18 and 69 years old in good health. The chain carries TRBV12-3 or TRBV12-4 and TRBJ2-7; TCRdb picks TRBD2, but there is no DNA to check that call. Sequencing used blood T cells: a sorted CD56 or NKG2C T cell subset, CD4+ or CD8+ T cells, or bulk PBMC T cells (not recorded which). The CDR3 spells CASRGTSGPYEQYF.